Shown below are 23 T cell receptor beta chains from a single sample sequenced in a study of cytomegalovirus exposure and HLA in healthy donors. PCR employed 60 Vbeta and 13 Jbeta primers. Repertoires were generated with immunoSEQ multiplex PCR, while TCRdb's copy carries only in-frame clones and drops some. The sample yields fewer than 150,000 clones, of which the top ten take up approximately 2.4%. Sequencing input: PBMCs. These receptors were obtained from a man in his forties or fifties in good health and CMV-seronegative.

The chain combines TRBV19 with TRBJ1-2; unclear D gene. The CDR3 extends over 13 amino acids. Looked up from germline, CDR1 is LNHDA and CDR2 is SQIVND (reference sequence). Trimming removed 3 bases at V and 8 bases at J, with 13 bases between. The CDR3 sequence: CASSIEGGRGYTF. CDR3 coding DNA: TGTGCCAGTAGTATTGAGGGCGGAAGGGGCTACACCTTC.

This chain connects TRBV11-2 to TRBJ2-3; 16 bases match TRBD2. The CDR3 runs 17 residues. V gave up 4 bases and J gave up 11 bases; unmatched junction bases: 12. Germline V gives CDR1 SGHAT, CDR2 FQNNGV. CDR3 sequence: CASSSGLAGGRGYEQYF. For the CDR3, the DNA is TGTGCCAGCAGCTCGGGACTAGCGGGGGGGCGGGGATACGAGCAGTATTTT.

The J gene is TRBJ1-2, the V gene TRBV5-6; possibly TRBD1 for D (6 bases). Germline V CDR1 and CDR2: SGHDT, YYEEEE. Trimming removed 3 bases from V and 3 bases from J, with 18 bases in between. CDR3 length equals 16 residues. CDR3 nucleotide sequence: TGTGCCAGCAGCTGGCCCCGGACAGATCCTTACTATGGCTACACCTTC. Translated, it gives CASSWPRTDPYYGYTF.

The V and J genes are TRBV10-3 and TRBJ2-5; the match to TRBD2 covers 12 bases. Trimming cost V 1 base and J 5 bases; bases outside gene matches: 5. This CDR3 has 16 amino acids. Germline V gene sequence: CDR1 ENHRY, CDR2 SYGVKD. The CDR3 loop reads CAISEFTSGRSETQYF. For the CDR3, the DNA is TGTGCCATCAGTGAGTTTACTAGCGGGAGGTCTGAGACCCAGTACTTC.

V gene TRBV7-2 combines with J gene TRBJ2-1, with D perhaps TRBD2 (7 bases). The CDR3 consists of 16 residues. V was shortened by 4 bases and J by 0 bases, with 13 bases between the two germline ends. Germline CDR1 reads SGHTA; CDR2 reads FQGNSA. CDR3 residues: CASSSRGASSYNEQFF. The CDR3 nucleotides are TGTGCCAGCAGCTCCCGGGGGGCAAGCTCCTACAATGAGCAGTTCTTC.

The rearrangement joins TRBV10-1 to TRBJ1-2, with 7 positions matching TRBD1. This CDR3 contains 13 residues. Germline CDR1 reads WNHNN; CDR2 reads SYGVQD (reference sequence). The trim removed 7 bases at V and 8 bases at J, leaving 10 bases unmatched. CDR3 nucleotide sequence: TGCGCCAGCACCCCCGGGACAGAGGAAGGCTACACCTTC. Its translation: CASTPGTEEGYTF.

The chain carries TRBV4-2 and TRBJ1-1; D not certain. V lost 3 bases to trimming and J lost 7 bases, with 12 bases between them. The CDR3 has 13 residues. Per the germline V gene, CDR1 is LGHNA and CDR2 is YNFKEQ. The CDR3, as DNA: TGTGCCAGCAGCCAGACACAAGGCGATGAAGCTTTCTTT. Translated: CASSQTQGDEAFF.

The chain combines TRBV13 with TRBJ1-1; TRBD1 matches at 7 bases. J lost 3 bases, V lost 2 bases, and 9 bases had no gene match. Germline V lookup: CDR1 PRHDT, CDR2 FYEKMQ (reference sequence). There are 16 residues in the CDR3. The DNA for the CDR3 is TGTGCCAGCAGCTTAAGATGGCAGGGGGTTGACACTGAAGCTTTCTTT. It encodes CASSLRWQGVDTEAFF.

This sequence joins TRBV11-2 and TRBJ2-1, with a weak D call TRBD2 (6 bases). From germline, CDR1 is SGHAT and CDR2 FQNNGV. The CDR3 loop spans 16 amino acids. V was shortened by 0 bases and J by 5 bases, with 14 bases between the two germline ends. This chain's CDR3 is CASSLDVRGYNNEQFF. The DNA of the CDR3 is TGTGCCAGCAGCTTAGACGTCCGGGGGTACAACAATGAGCAGTTCTTC.

The chain joins TRBV7-2 to TRBJ2-3; no definite D call. V was clipped by 0 bases and J by 1 base, with 11 bases between them. Germline V gives CDR1 SGHTA, CDR2 FQGNSA. The CDR3 sequence is 16 residues long. CDR3 in amino acids: CASSLASLRGTDTQYF. The CDR3 nucleotides read TGTGCCAGCAGCTTAGCGAGCCTAAGAGGCACAGATACGCAGTATTTT.

The rearrangement links TRBV9 to TRBJ1-3; the match to TRBD1 covers 7 bases. This CDR3 spans 16 amino acids. V lost 6 bases to trimming and J lost 0 bases; unmatched junction nucleotides: 9. Looked up from germline, CDR1 is SGDLS and CDR2 is YYNGEE. For the CDR3, the DNA is TGTGCCAGCACCCGGGACAGAGGTAACTCTGGAAACACCATATATTTT. Its translation is CASTRDRGNSGNTIYF. The full variable domain, rest sourced from reference TRBV9 and TRBJ1-3, is DSGVTQTPKHLITATGQRVTLRCSPRSGDLSVYWYQQSLDQGLQFLIQYYNGEERAKGNILERFSAQQFPDLHSELNLSSLELGDSALYFCASTRDRGNSGNTIYFGEGSWLTVV.

The chain joins TRBV10-3 to TRBJ2-7, with TRBD1 identical over 8 bases. V was pared by 4 bases and J by 3 bases, with 8 bases of the junction left unmatched. Germline CDR1 and CDR2: ENHRY and SYGVKD. The CDR3 spans 15 residues. The CDR3 region is CAISGVGQGVYEQYF. The CDR3 coding sequence is TGTGCCATCAGTGGAGTTGGACAGGGCGTCTACGAGCAGTACTTC.

The chain uses TRBV28 and TRBJ2-5; 7 nucleotides agree with TRBD1. The CDR3 covers 16 residues. From germline, CDR1 is MDHEN and CDR2 SYDVKM. V lost 5 bases and J lost 0; bases outside the gene matches: 9. CDR3 amino acids: CASSGLTGADQETQYF. CDR3 sequence (DNA): TGTGCCAGCAGTGGCTTAACAGGGGCCGACCAAGAGACCCAGTACTTC. The variable domain in full, with the rest retrieved from reference TRBV28 and TRBJ2-5, is DVKVTQSSRYLVKRTGEKVFLECVQDMDHENMFWYRQDPGLGLRLIYFSYDVKMKEKGDIPEGYSVSREKKERFSLILESASTNQTSMYLCASSGLTGADQETQYFGPGTRLLVL.

The CDR3 nucleotides read TGTGCCAGCGGCAGGGTTAATGAAAAACTGTTTTTT. Amino acids: CASGRVNEKLFF. The J gene is TRBJ1-4, the V gene TRBV6-1; D possibly corresponds to TRBD1 (5 bases). The CDR3 contains 12 residues. Deletions cut 8 bases from V and 4 bases from J, with 8 bases between. The V gene's germline CDR1 is MNHNS and CDR2 SASEGT.

The gene calls are TRBV7-2 and TRBJ1-1; D unclear. The CDR3 has 15 amino acids. The germline V gene encodes CDR1 SGHTA and CDR2 FQGNSA. V was shortened by 1 base and J by 1 base, with 10 bases between the two germline ends. This CDR3 is CASSLDPGWNTEAFF. DNA for the CDR3: TGTGCCAGCAGCTTAGACCCAGGCTGGAACACTGAAGCTTTCTTT.

The chain employs TRBV5-4 and TRBJ2-7; 9 bases line up with TRBD1. Germline V CDR1 and CDR2: SGHNT, YYREEE (reference sequence). The trim removed 0 bases at V and 6 bases at J, leaving 4 bases unmatched. There are 14 residues in the CDR3. The CDR3 region is CASSLVGQGSEQYF. The CDR3 nucleotides are TGTGCCAGCAGCTTGGTCGGACAGGGGAGCGAGCAGTACTTC.

The genes are TRBV11-3 and TRBJ2-5; 9 positions agree with TRBD1. Germline-derived CDR1 and CDR2 are SGHNT and YENEEA. This CDR3 region has 18 residues. V lost 2 bases to trimming and J lost 4 bases; unmatched junction nucleotides: 14. The CDR3 region is CASSLNPRQGGKGETQYF. In nucleotides, the CDR3 is TGTGCCAGCAGCTTAAACCCGCGACAGGGGGGCAAAGGAGAGACCCAGTACTTC.

This chain links TRBV28 with TRBJ1-5; the match to TRBD1 covers 11 bases. The germline gives CDR1 MDHEN, CDR2 SYDVKM. CDR3 length equals 15 residues. V lost 2 bases, J lost 7 bases, and 4 bases stayed unmatched. The DNA for the CDR3 is TGTGCCAGCAGTTTAGGACAGGGGGCGGGGCAGCCCCAGCATTTT. It is translated as CASSLGQGAGQPQHF.

V gene TRBV7-6 combines with J gene TRBJ2-6; TRBD1 matches 10 bases. V lost 5 bases, J lost 0 bases, and 10 bases stayed unmatched. The germline V gene encodes CDR1 SGHVS and CDR2 FNYEAQ. The CDR3 runs to 19 residues. The CDR3 DNA reads as TGTGCCAGCAGCATTCTTCGTGGGACAGGGGTCTCTGGGGCCAACGTCCTGACTTTC. This codes for CASSILRGTGVSGANVLTF.

The V and J genes are TRBV18 and TRBJ2-7; a weak D match, TRBD1 (6 bases). Trimming shortened V by 6 bases and J by 1 base, and 10 bases separated the two germline ends. This CDR3 comprises 13 residues. Per germline, CDR1 KGHSH and CDR2 LQKENI. CDR3 residues: CASSRDKSYEQYF. The CDR3 DNA sequence: TGTGCCAGCTCCCGGGACAAATCCTACGAGCAGTACTTC.

V usage is TRBV7-2 and J usage is TRBJ1-1; D is undetermined. This CDR3 is 14 amino acids long. Germline V gene sequence: CDR1 SGHTA, CDR2 FQGNSA. V was cut by 1 base and J by 3 bases, with 9 bases left in between. CDR3 nucleotides: TGTGCCAGCAGCTTAGGGTTAGAAGACACTGAAGCTTTCTTT. It yields the protein CASSLGLEDTEAFF. The whole variable domain, filled in from reference TRBV7-2 and TRBJ1-1, reads GAGVSQSPSNKVTEKGKDVELRCDPISGHTALYWYRQSLGQGLEFLIYFQGNSAPDKSGLPSDRFSAERTGGSVSTLTIQRTQQEDSAVYLCASSLGLEDTEAFFGQGTRLTVV.

This chain uses TRBV6-1 with TRBJ2-7; 8 bases match TRBD1. Germline CDR1 reads MNHNS; CDR2 reads SASEGT. The CDR3 loop spans 15 amino acids. J gave up 3 bases and V 1 base, and 5 bases lay outside the gene matches. The CDR3 spells CASSEVGQALYEQYF. The CDR3 DNA reads as TGTGCCAGCAGTGAAGTGGGACAGGCCCTCTACGAGCAGTACTTC.

This chain uses TRBV27 with TRBJ1-1; D gene ambiguous. Germline V gene sequence: CDR1 MNHEY, CDR2 SMNVEV (reference sequence). The CDR3 has 13 residues. V was clipped by 2 bases and J by 5 bases, with 9 bases between them. As DNA, the CDR3 is TGTGCCAGCAGTTTACACGAGAATACTGAAGCTTTCTTT. Translated: CASSLHENTEAFF.